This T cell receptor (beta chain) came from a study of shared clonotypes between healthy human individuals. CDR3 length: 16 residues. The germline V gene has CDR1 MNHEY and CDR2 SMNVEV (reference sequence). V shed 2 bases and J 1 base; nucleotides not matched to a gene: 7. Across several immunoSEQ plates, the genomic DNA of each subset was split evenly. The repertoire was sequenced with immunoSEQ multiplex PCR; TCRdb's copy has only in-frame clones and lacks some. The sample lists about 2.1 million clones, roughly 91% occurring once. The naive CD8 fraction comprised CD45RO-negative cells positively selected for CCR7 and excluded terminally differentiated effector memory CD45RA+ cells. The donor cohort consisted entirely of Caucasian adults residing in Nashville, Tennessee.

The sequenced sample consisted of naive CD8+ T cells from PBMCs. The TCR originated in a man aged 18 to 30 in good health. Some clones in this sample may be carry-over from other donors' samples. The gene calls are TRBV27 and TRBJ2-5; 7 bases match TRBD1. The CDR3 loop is CASSLRWDRTQETQYF. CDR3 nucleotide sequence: TGTGCCAGCAGTTTAAGGTGGGACAGAACCCAAGAGACCCAGTACTTC.